This T cell receptor (beta chain) was observed in a study of blood T cell repertoires in COVID-19. The CDR3 is 13 amino acids. V shed 3 bases and J shed 3 bases, with 8 bases lying between them. Germline assignment: CDR1 WNHNN and CDR2 SYGVQD (reference sequence). By its share, this clone is medium-sized. Each recovered donor of Cohort 3 presented with two negative PCRs, clearance, or symptom resolution. As processed by the authors: From reference gene primer amplification, estimates of nucleated cell counts were derived. TCRdb's copy holds only in-frame clones and misses some; the assay was immunoSEQ multiplex PCR. V and J calls and clone size follow that table, whereas D and trimming were derived from the DNA. Of some 200,000 clones listed, about 85% are singletons.

V gene TRBV10-1 combines with J gene TRBJ1-2; D unresolved. This clonotype originated in a woman aged 25 to 39 who had recovered from COVID-19. The sequencing input was PBMCs or T cells enriched from blood (not recorded which). In DNA form, the CDR3 reads TGCGCCAGCAGTGAAACAACAGACTATGGCTACACCTTC. Translated: CASSETTDYGYTF.